Each of the 20 T cell receptor beta chains below was sequenced from the same sample in a study of post-analysis software for immune sequencing data (dated by TCRdb to the mid-2010s). General study outcomes and caveats: Significantly higher frequencies in patients than in controls were found for roughly five TRBV segments, including TRBV5-6, TRBV5-1 and TRBV20-1.

Their antigens are not known. Library generation was performed with PCR. The sequencing machine was an Illumina HiSeq 2500. Unique molecular identifiers were incorporated into TCR beta cDNA libraries to reduce PCR and sequencing biases. In-frame beta chains were kept once TCRdb had trimmed the public reads at Q25 with fastp and called clones with MiXCR. Rows with one shared CDR3 protein collapse into an entry with the most common genes and DNA. This sample comprises hundreds of thousands of distinct CDR3 sequences, less than 35% of them detected only once. Approximately 0.55% of the sample is in the top ten clones. Source material: blood. These receptors were obtained from a girl aged 10 to 17 with multiple sclerosis.

This clonotype was detected only a few times. The J gene is TRBJ2-7, the V gene TRBV4-3, with D maybe TRBD2 (6 bases). CDR1 LGHNA and CDR2 YSLEER come from the germline V gene. This CDR3 contains 13 residues. Deletions cut 0 bases from V and 6 bases from J, with 9 bases between. This CDR3 is CASSQDTGGEQYF. The DNA of the CDR3 is TGCGCCAGCAGCCAAGATACCGGGGGCGAGCAGTACTTC.

This chain joins TRBV24-1 and TRBJ2-2; D gene unclear. Trimming removed 5 bases at V and 8 bases at J, with 5 bases between. CDR3 length: 11 amino acids. Germline V gene lookup returns CDR1 KGHDR and CDR2 SFDVKD. The DNA for the CDR3 is TGTGCCACCAGTGCTTCGGGGGAGCTGTTTTTT. Translated, it gives CATSASGELFF.

In its sample, this clonotype was seen a few times. A much larger clone lies a single base off, so this may be a read error. The genes are TRBV6-4 and TRBJ2-1; 7 bases align to TRBD2. The CDR3 contains 13 residues. The ends lost 11 bases at V and 1 base at J; junction bases unmatched: 5. Germline V gene data show CDR1 as MRHNA and CDR2 as SNTAGT. The CDR3 reads CAGGRGSYNEQFF. CDR3 bases: TGTGCCGGCGGGCGGGGGTCCTACAATGAGCAGTTCTTC.

The chain joins TRBV7-2 to TRBJ1-5; TRBD1 aligns across 8 bases. Germline-derived CDR1 and CDR2 are SGHTA and FQGNSA. The length of the CDR3 is 15 residues. The junction had 6 bases not matched to a gene; V was cut back by 2 bases and J by 6 bases. The CDR3 nucleotides are TGTGCCAGCAGCTTATCAGGGGGCGCGGCTCAGCCCCAGCATTTT. Translating it yields CASSLSGGAAQPQHF.

This clonotype was detected only a few times. The J gene is TRBJ1-2, the V gene TRBV20-1; D may be TRBD1 (5 bases). V lost 1 base to trimming and J lost 7 bases, with 10 bases between them. The CDR3 runs 12 residues. Germline values: CDR1 DFQATT, CDR2 SNEGSKA (reference sequence). The CDR3 bases are TGCAGTGCTAGAGGGGGCGCCTCTGGCTACACCTTC. Translated: CSARGGASGYTF.

This chain connects TRBV7-9 to TRBJ1-2; 7 nucleotides line up with TRBD1. J was trimmed by 1 base and V by 2 bases; bases with no gene match: 7. This CDR3 region has 16 residues. Germline assignment: CDR1 SEHNR and CDR2 FQNEAQ (reference sequence). The CDR3 here is CASSLRGPGYNYGYTF. The DNA for the CDR3 is TGTGCCAGCAGCTTAAGGGGGCCCGGTTATAACTATGGCTACACCTTC.

The V and J genes are TRBV10-3 and TRBJ2-1, with 11 bases identical to TRBD2. V shed 9 bases and J 7 bases; nucleotides not matched to a gene: 2. CDR3 size: 12 residues. The germline V gene encodes CDR1 ENHRY and CDR2 SYGVKD. The CDR3 reads CAISGGANEQFF. The CDR3 DNA is TGTGCCATTAGCGGGGGGGCAAATGAGCAGTTCTTC.

The genes are TRBV15 and TRBJ1-5, with a weak D call TRBD1 (6 bases). CDR3 size: 15 residues. Looked up from germline, CDR1 is LNHNV and CDR2 is YYDKDF (reference sequence). Between the trimmed V and J ends, which lost 8 bases and 3 bases, there was a span of 17 bases. The CDR3 bases are TGTGCCACCGCCGAGGAAAGACAGGTCAATCAGCCCCAGCATTTT. Translation: CATAEERQVNQPQHF.

This chain joins TRBV10-3 and TRBJ1-1; maybe TRBD1 (5 bases). The CDR3 has 12 residues. The germline V gene encodes CDR1 ENHRY and CDR2 SYGVKD. V lost 6 bases and J 7 bases, leaving 12 bases between the germline ends. The DNA of the CDR3 is TGTGCCATCAGGGGGGTGTTCAGTGAAGCTTTCTTT. This codes for CAIRGVFSEAFF.

This sequence joins TRBV5-1 and TRBJ1-1; TRBD1 aligns across 8 bases. The germline gives CDR1 SGHRS, CDR2 YFSETQ. The CDR3 is 17 amino acids. Trimming took 2 bases from V and 0 from J; bases not matched to a gene: 9. The CDR3 nucleotides are TGCGCCAGCAGCTTTACCGGGACAGGAAACATGAACACTGAAGCTTTCTTT. It encodes CASSFTGTGNMNTEAFF.

The chain couples TRBV28 to TRBJ1-4; D is undetermined. Germline assignment: CDR1 MDHEN and CDR2 SYDVKM. V was cut by 6 bases and J by 8 bases, with 10 bases left in between. The CDR3 has 12 residues. The CDR3 region has the DNA TGTGCCAGCAGCGCCGTGCGGGAAAAACTGTTTTTT. Amino acids: CASSAVREKLFF.

V gene TRBV27 combines with J gene TRBJ2-4; D not certain. The J call is uncertain, as TRBJ2-7 better fits the DNA end. Germline lookup yields CDR1 MNHEY and CDR2 SMNVEV (reference sequence). The CDR3 is 16 residues long. The CDR3 loop is CASSPRLTLLYYEQYF. In DNA form, the CDR3 reads TGTGCCAGCAGTCCCCGATTGACTCTCCTCTACTACGAGCAGTACTTC.

This clonotype was seen at least ten times. The chain carries TRBV6-4 and TRBJ2-6, with no clear D. The CDR3 contains 14 residues. Trimming shortened V by 0 bases and J by 10 bases, and 10 bases separated the two germline ends. Germline CDR1 and CDR2: MRHNA and SNTAGT. The chain's CDR3 is CASSDSGQVNVLTF. The DNA of the CDR3 is TGTGCCAGCAGTGACTCAGGTCAGGTGAACGTCCTGACTTTC.

This clonotype was recorded many times. V usage is TRBV29-1 and J usage is TRBJ2-1, with 9 bases aligning to TRBD1. Germline CDR1 reads SQVTM; CDR2 reads ANQGSEA. V gave up 6 bases and J gave up 4 bases; unmatched junction bases: 13. The CDR3 length is 16 residues. CDR3 in DNA: TGCAGCGTGCCCCTCCGACGGGACAGGGATTACAATGAGCAGTTCTTC. It codes for CSVPLRRDRDYNEQFF.

With respect to this clonotype: One junction end disagrees with the germline gene, perhaps due to a read error. This sequence joins TRBV20-1 and TRBJ2-7, with D possibly matching TRBD2 (6 bases). The V gene's germline CDR1 is DFQATT and CDR2 SNEGSKA (reference sequence). This CDR3 comprises 13 residues. CDR3 DNA: TGCAGTGCCCTACCGACTAGGTCCTACGAGCGGTACTTC. Protein: CSALPTRSYERYF.

V usage is TRBV24-1 and J usage is TRBJ2-1; D may be TRBD2 (6 bases). CDR3 length: 16 amino acids. Germline lookup yields CDR1 KGHDR and CDR2 SFDVKD. Between the trimmed V and J ends, which lost 3 bases and 1 base, there was a span of 12 bases. CDR3 nucleotide sequence: TGTGCCACCAGTGATCTGAGCGGGCCTTCCTACAATGAGCAGTTCTTC. It is translated as CATSDLSGPSYNEQFF.

The rearrangement joins TRBV5-6 to TRBJ2-7, with D maybe TRBD2 (5 bases). Germline-derived CDR1 and CDR2 are SGHDT and YYEEEE. The CDR3 runs 14 residues. Between the trimmed V and J ends, which lost 1 base and 3 bases, there was a span of 11 bases. The CDR3 sequence is CASSLSLACYEQYF. The CDR3 DNA reads as TGTGCCAGCAGCTTGTCGCTAGCTTGCTACGAGCAGTACTTC.

V and J are TRBV4-3 and TRBJ1-1; 7 nucleotides agree with TRBD1. This CDR3 is built from 15 residues. Losses at the gene ends were 0 bases for V and 3 bases for J; bases not matched to a gene: 4. Germline values: CDR1 LGHNA, CDR2 YSLEER. The chain's CDR3 is CASSQDPGQYTEAFF. The CDR3 DNA reads TGCGCCAGCAGCCAAGATCCGGGACAGTACACTGAAGCTTTCTTT.

This chain joins TRBV7-2 and TRBJ2-7, with 10 positions matching TRBD2. This CDR3 is built from 14 residues. V lost 11 bases, J lost 5 bases, and 12 bases stayed unmatched. Germline CDR1 is SGHTA and CDR2 is FQGNSA. The CDR3 sequence is CACNQAGGRNEQYF. DNA for the CDR3: TGTGCCTGCAACCAAGCGGGAGGGCGGAACGAGCAGTACTTC.

The chain links TRBV5-1 to TRBJ2-3, with 7 nucleotides matching TRBD2. The CDR3 runs 16 residues. With V trimmed by 0 bases and J by 1 base, 5 bases remained unmatched. Germline V lookup: CDR1 SGHRS, CDR2 YFSETQ. CDR3 protein: CASSLGTAGGTDTQYF. The CDR3 region has the DNA TGCGCCAGCAGCTTGGGAACCGCGGGGGGCACAGATACGCAGTATTTT.